These 32 T cell receptor beta chains were sequenced from one sample in a study of cytomegalovirus exposure and HLA in healthy donors. 13 Jbeta primers and 60 Vbeta primers were used for the PCR. Clones were read by immunoSEQ multiplex PCR, and TCRdb kept only the in-frame ones, dropping some. The table shows approximately 150,000 clones, with roughly 80% occurring only once. Sequences were obtained from PBMCs. The receptor source for this set is a female donor in good health and CMV-seronegative.

This chain links TRBV28 with TRBJ2-7, with 10 bases aligning to TRBD2. The CDR3 length is 15 residues. Germline V gene data show CDR1 as MDHEN and CDR2 as SYDVKM. With 8 bases clipped from V and 2 bases from J, the junction kept 9 bases outside the gene matches. The CDR3 nucleotides are TGTGCCAGCCACAAACTAGCGGGAAGCCCCTACGAGCAGTACTTC. Translated, it gives CASHKLAGSPYEQYF.

J is TRBJ1-3 and V is TRBV28; D remains unclear. Germline CDR1 reads MDHEN; CDR2 reads SYDVKM. CDR3 length equals 17 residues. The V end lost 5 bases, the J end lost 0 bases, and 17 bases lay between the germline ends. CDR3 nucleotides: TGTGCCAGCAGTCCCCCCGGCGGGAGTTACTCTGGAAACACCATATATTTT. This gives the protein CASSPPGGSYSGNTIYF.

The sample holds one count of this clone. The rearrangement joins TRBV21-1 to TRBJ2-3; the D call TRBD1 from the table was never checked on the DNA. TRBV21-1 is marked as a pseudogene. The CDR3 contains 17 residues. The CDR3 protein is CASTNLRTGTSTDTQYF. The CDR3, as DNA: TGTGCCAGCACCAACCTCCGGACAGGGACTAGCACAGATACGCAGTATTTT.

Worth noting for this clone: The sample contains more than one DNA sequence encoding this CDR3. J is TRBJ1-2 and V is TRBV9, with D maybe TRBD1 (5 bases). The V gene lost 0 bases and the J gene lost 2 bases, with 8 bases spanning the gap. The CDR3 consists of 14 residues. Per the germline V gene, CDR1 is SGDLS and CDR2 is YYNGEE. CDR3 amino acids: CASSVEAGNYGYTF. CDR3 sequence (DNA): TGTGCCAGCAGCGTAGAGGCAGGGAACTATGGCTACACCTTC.

The chain links TRBV4-1 to TRBJ2-1; the D gene is possibly TRBD2 (5 bases). From germline, CDR1 is MGHRA and CDR2 YSYEKL. The V end lost 2 bases, the J end lost 4 bases, and 6 bases lay between the germline ends. This CDR3 has 13 residues. CDR3 bases: TGCGCCAGCAGCCAAAGCGGATACAATGAGCAGTTCTTC. Translating gives CASSQSGYNEQFF.

This clone was observed once. The gene calls are TRBV9 and TRBJ2-5; tentative D call: TRBD2 (5 bases). The germline V gene has CDR1 SGDLS and CDR2 YYNGEE. Between the trimmed V and J ends, which lost 0 bases and 3 bases, there was a span of 6 bases. There are 13 residues in the CDR3. The CDR3 spells CASSVGGEETQYF. The CDR3 region has the DNA TGTGCCAGCAGCGTAGGGGGAGAAGAGACCCAGTACTTC.

This chain joins TRBV25-1 and TRBJ1-2; 9 positions match TRBD1. CDR1 and CDR2 from the germline V gene are MGHDK and SYGVNS. The J segment lost 4 bases and the V segment lost 7 bases, leaving 7 bases of the junction unmatched. This CDR3 region has 14 residues. The CDR3 DNA follows: TGTGCCAGCACGCCGGGACAGGGCCTCTATGGCTACACCTTC. Its translation is CASTPGQGLYGYTF.

The chain couples TRBV7-6 to TRBJ2-5; D perhaps matches TRBD2 (6 bases). V lost 3 bases, J lost 5 bases, and 16 bases lay in between. Germline V CDR1 and CDR2: SGHVS, FNYEAQ. CDR3 size: 15 residues. CDR3 loop: CASSLVAEVRETQYF. DNA of the CDR3: TGTGCCAGCAGCTTGGTAGCGGAAGTCCGGGAGACCCAGTACTTC.

The chain combines TRBV7-3 with TRBJ2-1, with TRBD2 matching 12 bases. Germline V gives CDR1 SGHTA, CDR2 FQGTGA. The trim removed 6 bases at V and 7 bases at J, leaving 7 bases unmatched. CDR3 length equals 15 residues. The CDR3 spells CASSPSGRATNEQFF. In nucleotides, the CDR3 is TGTGCCAGCAGTCCTAGCGGGAGGGCGACGAATGAGCAGTTCTTC.

This chain joins TRBV27 and TRBJ2-1; 9 bases line up with TRBD2. The germline CDR1 and CDR2 sequences are MNHEY and SMNVEV (reference sequence). The CDR3 totals 18 residues. The V segment lost 5 bases and the J segment 0 bases; nucleotides outside the gene matches: 11. The CDR3 DNA follows: TGTGCCAGCAGTCTGAACAGCCGACTAGCGGACTCCTACAATGAGCAGTTCTTC. As protein: CASSLNSRLADSYNEQFF.

The J gene is TRBJ2-7, the V gene TRBV19; 8 bases map to TRBD2. CDR3 size: 17 residues. The V gene end was trimmed by 7 bases and the J gene end by 4 bases; junction bases not matched to a gene: 18. From germline, CDR1 is LNHDA and CDR2 SQIVND (reference sequence). CDR3 sequence (DNA): TGTGCCAGTACAGGGACTAGAGATTTTTCGGGAAGGTACGAGCAGTACTTC. This gives the protein CASTGTRDFSGRYEQYF.

The chain employs TRBV25-1 and TRBJ1-5; perhaps TRBD1 as D (5 bases). This CDR3 region has 15 residues. Germline-derived CDR1 and CDR2 are MGHDK and SYGVNS. The V end was cut by 1 base, the J end by 0 bases, with 7 bases between. DNA of the CDR3: TGTGCCAGCAGTGAATCCGGACATAGCAATCAGCCCCAGCATTTT. Its translation: CASSESGHSNQPQHF. Full variable domain (missing parts from reference TRBV25-1 and TRBJ1-5): EADIYQTPRYLVIGTGKKITLECSQTMGHDKMYWYQQDPGMELHLIHYSYGVNSTEKGDLSSESTVSRIRTEHFPLTLESARPSHTSQYLCASSESGHSNQPQHFGDGTRLSIL.

This clone has only a few counts. The rearrangement links TRBV6-1 to TRBJ1-2; 8 bases agree with TRBD1. The germline CDR1 and CDR2 sequences are MNHNS and SASEGT. J lost 8 bases, V lost 5 bases, and 10 bases had no gene match. The CDR3 sequence is 14 residues long. The CDR3 bases are TGTGCCAGCAGTAGCAGACAGGGGATGGCGGGCTACACCTTC. This sequence encodes CASSSRQGMAGYTF.

This rearrangement joins TRBV30 to TRBJ1-2; D is uncertain. V lost 0 bases, J lost 2 bases, and 10 bases lay in between. This CDR3 region has 14 residues. Germline V gene sequence: CDR1 GTSNPN, CDR2 SVGIG (reference sequence). The CDR3 reads CAWSVLGSNYGYTF. CDR3 nucleotides: TGTGCCTGGAGTGTACTGGGCTCAAACTATGGCTACACCTTC.

The sample holds one count of this clone. The chain has TRBV9 and TRBJ1-2; the match to TRBD1 covers 8 bases. The CDR3 is 15 residues long. Germline assignment: CDR1 SGDLS and CDR2 YYNGEE. V was pared by 4 bases and J by 13 bases, with 18 bases of the junction left unmatched. The CDR3 DNA sequence: TGTGCCAGCAGCCACTCTCAGGGGACAGGCGGGGCTTGCACCTTC. Its protein product is CASSHSQGTGGACTF.

The V call is TRBV27, the J call TRBJ2-7, with 9 bases aligning to TRBD2. From germline, CDR1 is MNHEY and CDR2 SMNVEV (reference sequence). There are 15 residues in the CDR3. With V trimmed by 5 bases and J by 5 bases, 10 bases remained unmatched. The CDR3 DNA sequence: TGTGCCAGCAGTCCCACGGGACTAGCCGCAAACGAGCAGTACTTC. Protein: CASSPTGLAANEQYF.

This clone was found once. A read error may account for a junction end that differs from germline. The chain recombines TRBV27 with TRBJ2-1; maybe TRBD1 (6 bases). CDR3 size: 17 residues. CDR1 is MNHEY, CDR2 SMNVEV, per germline (reference sequence). CDR3 DNA: TGTGCCAGCAGTTTATATTGGGGCCAGGGGCCTTACAATGATCAGTTCTTC. Translation gives CASSLYWGQGPYNDQFF.

The chain uses TRBV2 and TRBJ2-7, with D maybe TRBD1 (5 bases). The CDR3 has 15 amino acids. V lost 4 bases and J 4 bases, leaving 17 bases between the germline ends. Germline V gives CDR1 SNHLY, CDR2 FYNNEI. CDR3 coding DNA: TGTGCCAGCAGTGCCTGGGCGCAGGGTGAGTACGAGCAGTACTTC. It codes for CASSAWAQGEYEQYF.

V usage is TRBV28 and J usage is TRBJ2-3; TRBD1 matches 9 bases. J gave up 1 base and V 4 bases, and 3 bases lay outside the gene matches. Germline values: CDR1 MDHEN, CDR2 SYDVKM. The CDR3 runs 15 residues. The CDR3 protein is CASSSRDRGTDTQYF. Written as DNA, the CDR3 is TGTGCCAGCAGTTCCCGGGACAGGGGCACAGATACGCAGTATTTT.

The J gene is TRBJ2-7, the V gene TRBV27; D may be TRBD2 (6 bases). The CDR3 has 13 residues. The V gene's germline CDR1 is MNHEY and CDR2 SMNVEV (reference sequence). V was clipped by 3 bases and J by 1 base, with 7 bases between them. The CDR3 nucleotides are TGTGCCAGCAGTTTCGGGGGATCCTACGAGCAGTACTTC. Translating it yields CASSFGGSYEQYF.

This chain uses TRBV7-8 with TRBJ2-1, with 8 bases identical to TRBD1. Germline CDR1 is SGHVS and CDR2 is FQNEAQ. V lost 4 bases, J lost 6 bases, and 5 bases stayed unmatched. The CDR3 loop spans 14 amino acids. The CDR3: CASSSSDRGNEQFF. CDR3 nucleotide sequence: TGTGCCAGCAGCTCTTCAGACAGGGGCAATGAGCAGTTCTTC.

The chain has TRBV27 and TRBJ2-7; TRBD2 might be the D (7 bases). V was trimmed by 5 bases and J by 2 bases, leaving 13 bases between them. The germline gives CDR1 MNHEY, CDR2 SMNVEV (reference sequence). The CDR3 length is 14 residues. The CDR3 is CASSRGGNPYEQYF. Here the CDR3 DNA reads TGTGCCAGCAGTAGGGGGGGGAATCCCTACGAGCAGTACTTC.

This clone occurred a few times. The chain combines TRBV4-1 with TRBJ1-4, with a tentative D call TRBD1 (6 bases). Trimming cost V 4 bases and J 8 bases, with 14 bases left between them. The CDR3 extends over 14 amino acids. Germline loops: CDR1 MGHRA, CDR2 YSYEKL. The CDR3 DNA sequence: TGCGCCAGCAGCCGCATACAGGGAAACGAAAAACTGTTTTTT. Protein product: CASSRIQGNEKLFF.

The J gene is TRBJ1-6, the V gene TRBV27; D ambiguous. Trimming removed 6 bases from V and 9 bases from J, with 9 bases in between. Germline V CDR1 and CDR2: MNHEY, SMNVEV (reference sequence). There are 12 residues in the CDR3. CDR3 loop: CASRVRGSPLHF. The CDR3 nucleotides read TGTGCCAGCAGGGTCCGAGGTTCACCCCTCCACTTT.

The sample holds a few counts of this clone. This rearrangement joins TRBV6-4 to TRBJ1-6; no clear D gene. The germline CDR1 and CDR2 sequences are MRHNA and SNTAGT. V dropped 0 bases and J dropped 8 bases, with 11 bases sitting between them. The CDR3 runs to 15 residues. CDR3 amino acids: CASSDSDQRDSPLHF. CDR3 coding DNA: TGTGCCAGCAGTGACTCCGACCAGAGGGATTCACCCCTCCACTTT.

The chain carries TRBV7-9 and TRBJ1-2; 8 bases fit TRBD1. The CDR3 length is 16 residues. V was clipped by 3 bases and J by 5 bases; unmatched bases: 11. From germline, CDR1 is SEHNR and CDR2 FQNEAQ (reference sequence). CDR3 residues: CASSFDRTGRGYGYTF. DNA for the CDR3: TGTGCCAGCAGCTTTGATCGGACAGGGAGAGGGTATGGCTACACCTTC.

CDR3: CASSLERGGQPQHF. The CDR3 bases are TGTGCCAGCAGCTTGGAACGGGGTGGACAGCCCCAGCATTTT. V and J are TRBV5-8 and TRBJ1-5; D call uncertain. Germline V gene sequence: CDR1 SGHTS, CDR2 YDEGEE. The CDR3 totals 14 residues. Deletions cut 0 bases from V and 7 bases from J, with 11 bases between.

The gene calls are TRBV19 and TRBJ1-2; 8 nucleotides line up with TRBD1. This CDR3 region has 11 residues. Trimming took 7 bases from V and 7 from J; bases not matched to a gene: 2. Looked up from germline, CDR1 is LNHDA and CDR2 is SQIVND (reference sequence). The CDR3 region has the DNA TGTGCCAGTAACGACAGGGGTGGCTACACCTTC. Its protein is CASNDRGGYTF.

The chain carries TRBV7-8 and TRBJ2-5; 7 bases map to TRBD2. Losses at the gene ends were 6 bases for V and 3 bases for J; bases not matched to a gene: 10. CDR3 size: 15 residues. Germline CDR1 SGHVS, CDR2 FQNEAQ. CDR3 sequence: CASRQQYGGKETQYF. The CDR3 region has the DNA TGTGCCAGCAGACAACAGTACGGGGGGAAAGAGACCCAGTACTTC.

The chain is built from TRBV28 and TRBJ2-5; 9 bases match TRBD1. The CDR3 has 13 residues. Germline V gene lookup returns CDR1 MDHEN and CDR2 SYDVKM. V dropped 6 bases and J dropped 7; count of bases not matched to a gene: 6. The CDR3 loop reads CASSKDRGTTQYF. Here the CDR3 DNA reads TGTGCCAGCAGCAAGGACAGGGGAACGACCCAGTACTTC.

V gene TRBV4-2 combines with J gene TRBJ2-1; TRBD2 might be the D (5 bases). CDR1 and CDR2 from the germline V gene are LGHNA and YNFKEQ. The CDR3 contains 15 residues. V dropped 3 bases and J dropped 9 bases, with 18 bases sitting between them. CDR3 loop: CASSQRAANDGEQFF. For the CDR3, the DNA is TGTGCCAGCAGCCAGAGGGCGGCTAACGACGGTGAGCAGTTCTTC.

This rearrangement joins TRBV7-9 to TRBJ2-7; D might be TRBD1 (6 bases). Germline loops: CDR1 SEHNR, CDR2 FQNEAQ (reference sequence). V was cut by 5 bases and J by 1 base, with 24 bases left in between. This CDR3 has 18 residues. In DNA form, the CDR3 reads TGTGCCAGCAGCACTAGTATGGACAGCATCTACCCTTCCTACGAGCAGTACTTC. Translating gives CASSTSMDSIYPSYEQYF.